This entry lists 26 T cell receptor beta chains sequenced from one sample in a study of blood T cell repertoires in COVID-19 (dated by TCRdb to 2018 to 2021). Library prep was done by the immunoSEQ multiplex PCR assay. This is the immuneACCESS table as TCRdb keeps it, with only in-frame sequences that have V and J called. A part of the clones is gone; compared with another copy, unresolved V genes explain less than half, and the rest is unexplained. The sample table holds some 210,000 clones, of which roughly 86% were seen once. The ten top clones hold about 12% of the sample. Sequencing used peripheral blood. These receptors were collected from a middle-aged woman with acute or convalescent COVID-19.

This clone was seen just once. The J gene is TRBJ2-7, the V gene TRBV2, with TRBD2 matching over 13 bases. The CDR3 loop spans 19 amino acids. Germline lookup yields CDR1 SNHLY and CDR2 FYNNEI. J was trimmed by 1 base and V by 4 bases; bases with no gene match: 13. The CDR3 sequence: CASSGGIRTSGGWSYEQYF. CDR3 sequence (DNA): TGTGCCAGCAGTGGGGGTATTCGGACTAGCGGGGGTTGGTCCTACGAGCAGTACTTC.

The CDR3 sequence is CASSGQGWAQPQHF. CDR3 DNA sequence: TGTGCCAGCAGCGGACAGGGTTGGGCTCAGCCCCAGCATTTT. The chain links TRBV7-9 to TRBJ1-5, with TRBD1 matching over 8 bases. The germline V gene encodes CDR1 SEHNR and CDR2 FQNEAQ (reference sequence). The CDR3 has 14 residues. The junction had 6 bases not matched to a gene; V was cut back by 5 bases and J by 6 bases.

The chain uses TRBV30 and TRBJ2-5; a weak D match, TRBD2 (6 bases). The CDR3 has 14 amino acids. Germline V gene data show CDR1 as GTSNPN and CDR2 as SVGIG (reference sequence). The V and J ends lost 1 base and 5 bases respectively, with 14 bases between them. CDR3: CAWSGPGAWETQYF. The CDR3 DNA reads TGTGCCTGGAGTGGTCCGGGAGCATGGGAGACCCAGTACTTC.

This clone was detected only a few times. The chain carries TRBV19 and TRBJ2-2, with 7 bases fitting TRBD1. CDR3 length equals 16 residues. CDR1 and CDR2 from the germline V gene are LNHDA and SQIVND (reference sequence). The V gene end was trimmed by 6 bases and the J gene end by 2 bases; junction bases not matched to a gene: 9. In DNA, the CDR3 is TGTGCCAGTAGCAAACCGGGACAGATAAACACCGGGGAGCTGTTTTTT. It specifies CASSKPGQINTGELFF.

The chain couples TRBV2 to TRBJ2-1, with TRBD2 matching over 9 bases. This CDR3 has 12 residues. CDR1 and CDR2 from the germline V gene are SNHLY and FYNNEI. With V trimmed by 7 bases and J by 9 bases, 4 bases remained unmatched. The CDR3 bases are TGTGCCAGCAAAAAGACTAGCGGTGAGCAGTTCTTC. Translated, it gives CASKKTSGEQFF. The variable domain in full, with the rest retrieved from reference TRBV2 and TRBJ2-1, is EPEVTQTPSHQVTQMGQEVILRCVPISNHLYFYWYRQILGQKVEFLVSFYNNEISEKSEIFDDQFSVERPDGSNFTLKIRSTKLEDSAMYFCASKKTSGEQFFGPGTRLTVL.

The chain has TRBV6-5 and TRBJ2-7, with 8 bases that match TRBD1. The germline gives CDR1 MNHEY, CDR2 SVGAGI. The CDR3 totals 16 residues. J lost 4 bases, V lost 4 bases, and 12 bases had no gene match. CDR3 DNA: TGTGCCAGCAGTTCTCAAAGGACAGGGAGGACGTACGAGCAGTACTTC. This sequence encodes CASSSQRTGRTYEQYF.

The gene calls are TRBV4-2 and TRBJ2-7, with 11 bases matching TRBD2. V was pared by 0 bases and J by 4 bases, with 14 bases of the junction left unmatched. CDR3 length: 19 amino acids. CDR1 is LGHNA, CDR2 YNFKEQ, per germline. The CDR3, as DNA: TGTGCCAGCAGCCAAGATTTCCCCTTACTAGCGGGAGACCTATACGAGCAGTACTTC. Translating it yields CASSQDFPLLAGDLYEQYF.

This rearrangement joins TRBV19 to TRBJ2-5, with D possibly TRBD2 on 6 matching bases. CDR1 LNHDA and CDR2 SQIVND come from the germline V gene (reference sequence). This CDR3 region has 15 residues. V gave up 2 bases and J gave up 5 bases, with 15 bases separating them. CDR3 coding DNA: TGTGCCAGTAGTATAAACCCCACTAGCTCGGAGACCCAGTACTTC. Residues: CASSINPTSSETQYF. The full variable domain, rest sourced from reference TRBV19 and TRBJ2-5, is DGGITQSPKYLFRKEGQNVTLSCEQNLNHDAMYWYRQDPGQGLRLIYYSQIVNDFQKGDIAEGYSVSREKKESFPLTVTSAQKNPTAFYLCASSINPTSSETQYFGPGTRLLVL.

On this clone itself: One junction end disagrees with the germline gene, perhaps due to a read error. This rearrangement joins TRBV14 to TRBJ1-2; possibly TRBD1 for D (5 bases). The CDR3 contains 11 residues. Per germline, CDR1 SGHDN and CDR2 FVKESK. The CDR3 sequence: CASSRQTALRF. The CDR3 DNA sequence: TGTGCCAGCAGCCGCCAGACAGCACTACGCTTC.

The chain is built from TRBV7-8 and TRBJ1-6, with D unclear. The V end lost 5 bases, the J end lost 10 bases, and 21 bases lay between the germline ends. The CDR3 has 16 amino acids. Germline V gene sequence: CDR1 SGHVS, CDR2 FQNEAQ. The CDR3 coding sequence is TGTGCCAGCAGCCCCCGACGGCTCCCTTTGGAGTCACCCCTCCACTTT. It yields the protein CASSPRRLPLESPLHF.

The rearrangement joins TRBV2 to TRBJ2-7; 10 bases are shared with TRBD2. The ends lost 5 bases at V and 2 bases at J; junction bases unmatched: 6. Germline V CDR1 and CDR2: SNHLY, FYNNEI. The CDR3 consists of 15 residues. The CDR3 is CASSPGTSETYEQYF. CDR3 DNA sequence: TGTGCCAGCAGTCCCGGGACTAGCGAGACCTACGAGCAGTACTTC.

The chain carries TRBV2 and TRBJ1-2; a weak D match, TRBD1 (6 bases). V was shortened by 7 bases and J by 7 bases, with 22 bases between the two germline ends. Germline lookup yields CDR1 SNHLY and CDR2 FYNNEI. The CDR3 extends over 15 amino acids. CDR3 protein: CASITGWQGLRGYTF. CDR3 bases: TGTGCCAGCATTACCGGATGGCAGGGGCTTCGTGGCTACACCTTC.

The CDR3 here is CASSLEGGGTDTQYF. In DNA form, the CDR3 reads TGTGCCAGCAGCTTGGAAGGGGGCGGCACAGATACGCAGTATTTT. This chain connects TRBV5-6 to TRBJ2-3; 7 bases map to TRBD1. The germline V gene encodes CDR1 SGHDT and CDR2 YYEEEE. V lost 0 bases, J lost 1 base, and 2 bases stayed unmatched. CDR3 size: 15 residues.

This sequence joins TRBV7-2 and TRBJ2-1; 14 bases map to TRBD2. This CDR3 contains 22 residues. Germline CDR1 is SGHTA and CDR2 is FQGNSA. J was trimmed by 1 base and V by 0 bases; bases with no gene match: 14. The CDR3 here is CASSLAGGTSGRRLASYNEQFF. The CDR3 DNA is TGTGCCAGCAGCTTAGCGGGAGGGACTAGCGGGAGACGCTTAGCTTCCTACAATGAGCAGTTCTTC.

This clone was found a few times. The chain recombines TRBV3-1 (or the pseudogene TRBV3-2) with TRBJ1-6; no clear D. This CDR3 is 14 amino acids long. Germline V lookup: CDR1 LGHDT, CDR2 YNNKEL (reference sequence). With 3 bases removed from V and 5 bases from J, the gap between germline ends came to 8 bases. The CDR3 region has the DNA TGTGCCAGCAGCCAGGGAGGGAATAATTCACCCCTCCACTTT. It translates to CASSQGGNNSPLHF.

The DNA for the CDR3 is TGTGCCATCAGGAAAGAGGTGGATCTTGTGCAGTTCTTC. Its translation: CAIRKEVDLVQFF. This chain links TRBV10-3 with TRBJ2-1; the D is unclear. Trimming took 6 bases from V and 12 from J, leaving 18 bases between them. The CDR3 runs to 13 residues. Germline CDR1 and CDR2: ENHRY and SYGVKD.

V is TRBV2 and J is TRBJ2-7; no definite D call. This CDR3 spans 13 amino acids. Trimming left V 7 bases short and J 2 bases short, with 12 bases between. From germline, CDR1 is SNHLY and CDR2 FYNNEI. The CDR3 sequence: CASTQQLAYEQYF. The CDR3 coding sequence is TGTGCCAGCACCCAGCAGCTAGCCTACGAGCAGTACTTC.

V and J are TRBV6-4 and TRBJ2-7, with D uncertain. Germline CDR1 reads MRHNA; CDR2 reads SNTAGT. The CDR3 runs to 15 residues. V was pared by 6 bases and J by 3 bases, with 18 bases between. The CDR3 nucleotides are TGTGCCAGCAGCATAACTTCCCGGTGGTTCTACGAGCAGTACTTC. The encoded protein is CASSITSRWFYEQYF.

J is TRBJ1-1 and V is TRBV7-8; D remains unclear. CDR3 length: 18 residues. Trimming removed 1 base from V and 1 base from J, with 19 bases in between. Germline assignment: CDR1 SGHVS and CDR2 FQNEAQ. CDR3 residues: CASSLVSPGPFGNTEAFF. DNA of the CDR3: TGTGCCAGCAGCTTAGTCTCCCCCGGTCCCTTTGGGAACACTGAAGCTTTCTTT.

The chain is built from TRBV19 and TRBJ2-1, with 7 positions matching TRBD1. The CDR3 is 14 residues long. CDR1 and CDR2 from the germline V gene are LNHDA and SQIVND (reference sequence). V gave up 8 bases and J gave up 8 bases; unmatched junction bases: 12. CDR3 in amino acids: CASRPQTGRDEQFF. The CDR3 coding sequence is TGTGCCAGTCGCCCCCAGACAGGGCGAGATGAGCAGTTCTTC.

As concerns this clone: A single base separates this from a much larger clone, so it may be a read error. The J gene is TRBJ2-7, the V gene TRBV7-3; 10 bases agree with TRBD2. The CDR3 is made up of 14 amino acids. Germline lookup yields CDR1 SGHTA and CDR2 FQGTGA. CDR3 region: CASSESGGAYKQYF. CDR3 sequence (DNA): TGTGCCAGCAGCGAAAGCGGGGGGGCCTACAAGCAGTACTTC.

The chain has TRBV11-3 and TRBJ2-1; TRBD2 matches at 12 bases. Germline CDR1 SGHNT, CDR2 YENEEA. Trimming cost V 5 bases and J 4 bases; bases outside gene matches: 3. The CDR3 consists of 15 residues. The CDR3: CASSRGLAGYNEQFF. The CDR3 bases are TGTGCCAGCAGCCGCGGACTAGCGGGATACAATGAGCAGTTCTTC.

For the CDR3, the DNA is TGTGCCAGTAGTCCCGCGGTTCAGGGGCGGTGGCAGTACTTC. Translation: CASSPAVQGRWQYF. This chain joins TRBV19 and TRBJ2-7; D possibly corresponds to TRBD1 (6 bases). V lost 5 bases to trimming and J lost 9 bases, with 20 bases between them. The CDR3 loop spans 14 amino acids. Germline V gene lookup returns CDR1 LNHDA and CDR2 SQIVND (reference sequence).

Points on this clone: Other DNA sequences of this sample code for an identical CDR3. The chain links TRBV4-3 to TRBJ2-7; TRBD1 matches 12 bases. The CDR3 has 15 amino acids. The V segment lost 0 bases and the J segment 4 bases; nucleotides outside the gene matches: 1. The germline gives CDR1 LGHNA, CDR2 YSLEER. This chain's CDR3 is CASSQEGQGAYEQYF. In nucleotides, the CDR3 is TGCGCCAGCAGCCAAGAGGGACAGGGGGCTTACGAGCAGTACTTC.

The V gene is TRBV30, the J gene TRBJ2-5; D gene unclear. The V and J ends lost 2 bases and 0 bases respectively, with 10 bases between them. The CDR3 has 14 amino acids. In germline, CDR1 is GTSNPN, CDR2 SVGIG (reference sequence). DNA for the CDR3: TGTGCCTGGAGTTTCGACATGCACCAAGAGACCCAGTACTTC. This encodes CAWSFDMHQETQYF.

V and J are TRBV5-5 and TRBJ1-2; 9 bases are shared with TRBD1. V dropped 4 bases and J dropped 1; count of bases not matched to a gene: 5. This CDR3 has 15 amino acids. Per the germline V gene, CDR1 is SGHKS and CDR2 is YYEKEE (reference sequence). CDR3 region: CASSGGTGFNYGYTF. The CDR3, as DNA: TGTGCCAGCAGCGGCGGGACAGGGTTTAACTATGGCTACACCTTC.